The next 18 T cell receptor beta chains were all read from a single sample in a study of tumor and adjacent non-tumor tissue in lung cancer. TCRbeta libraries were built with three rounds of nested PCR, modified from ARM-PCR. Each CDR3 protein is one row after TCRdb ran MiXCR on the multiplex PCR reads. This sample carries about 100,000 distinct CDR3 sequences, about 60% of them seen once, and the ten largest clones take roughly 20%. No cell sorting was done before RNA was extracted from the tissue. More than 3 cm separated this lung sample from the edge of the tumor. Sequencing used distant non-tumor lung tissue. Receptors were obtained from a man aged 25 to 45 with non-small cell lung cancer.

Of note for this clonotype: The junction does not match germline at one end; this may be a read error. J is TRBJ2-3 and V is TRBV11-2; D call uncertain. Germline V gene sequence: CDR1 SGHAT, CDR2 FQNNGV. The CDR3 runs to 17 residues. The CDR3 sequence: CASSLGPPRGGVTDAVF. The CDR3 region has the DNA TGTGCCAGCAGCTTAGGACCGCCTAGAGGTGGGGTTACAGATGCAGTATTT.

The chain carries TRBV20-1 and TRBJ1-5; 8 bases fit TRBD1. Losses at the gene ends were 6 bases for V and 3 bases for J; bases not matched to a gene: 13. This CDR3 has 16 residues. Germline V gives CDR1 DFQATT, CDR2 SNEGSKA (reference sequence). The CDR3 DNA sequence: TGCAGTGCCGGAGCCCAGGGGGCCGCGGACAATCAGCCCCAGCATTTT. The encoded protein is CSAGAQGAADNQPQHF.

The genes are TRBV11-2 and TRBJ2-7, with D perhaps matching TRBD1 or TRBD2 (5 bases each). V lost 1 base and J lost 0, with 16 bases in between. Germline CDR1 and CDR2: SGHAT and FQNNGV. The CDR3 totals 17 residues. CDR3 residues: CASSLVGVRGLSYEQYF. The DNA of the CDR3 is TGTGCCAGCAGCTTAGTCGGTGTACGGGGCCTCTCCTACGAGCAGTACTTC.

Note on this clonotype: An end of the junction does not agree with germline; a read error may underlie this. The chain combines TRBV6-5 with TRBJ2-5; D ambiguous. Germline CDR1 MNHEY, CDR2 SVGAGI. This CDR3 contains 13 residues. The CDR3, as DNA: TGTGTCAGCAGTTACTTTGATCAAGAGACCCAGTACTTC. Protein sequence: CVSSYFDQETQYF.

About this clonotype: Because the CDR3 is missing its conserved closing phenylalanine or tryptophan, this is likely a read error. This sequence joins TRBV6-1 and TRBJ2-3; TRBD2 matches 10 bases. This CDR3 has 15 amino acids. Germline loops: CDR1 MNHNS, CDR2 SASEGT. For the CDR3, the DNA is TGTGCCAACAGTGAACTAGCGGGGAACACAGATACGCAGTATATT. Its translation: CANSELAGNTDTQYI.

This clonotype appeared once. No conserved phenylalanine or tryptophan is present at the end of the CDR3, so a read error is the likely explanation. The V call is TRBV20-1, the J call TRBJ2-1; TRBD2 agrees at 14 bases. The CDR3 consists of 17 residues. Per germline, CDR1 DFQATT and CDR2 SNEGSKA (reference sequence). The CDR3 DNA follows: TGCAGTGCAACCGGGACTAGCGGGAGTAACCCCTACAATAAGCAGTTCCTC. This codes for CSATGTSGSNPYNKQFL.

V usage is TRBV20-1 and J usage is TRBJ2-1; 10 positions agree with TRBD2. CDR1 DFQATT and CDR2 SNEGSKA come from the germline V gene (reference sequence). Trimming took 8 bases from V and 8 from J; bases not matched to a gene: 15. The CDR3 totals 15 residues. For the CDR3, the DNA is TGCAGTACCCTGGCCGGGACTAGCGTTCTTCATGAGCAGTTCTTC. Translating it yields CSTLAGTSVLHEQFF.

This clonotype was observed a handful of times. Being one base from a much bigger clone, this may be a read error. The chain couples TRBV5-6 to TRBJ2-5; 9 positions match TRBD2. Germline assignment: CDR1 SGHDT and CDR2 YYEEEE. The CDR3 sequence is 15 residues long. V trimming: 4 bases; J trimming: 9 bases; junction bases outside the gene matches: 13. The CDR3, as DNA: TGTGCCAGCAGCGTCCTGGGAGGGGAGCGGGAGGCCCAGTACTTC. As protein: CASSVLGGEREAQYF.

In its sample, this clonotype was seen once. The junction shows a germline mismatch at one end, possibly a read error. The CDR3 region is CPSSNGVNEQFF. The CDR3 DNA reads TGTCCCAGCAGCAATGGGGTAAATGAGCAGTTCTTC. The chain joins TRBV11-2 to TRBJ2-1; D gene uncertain. Germline V gene lookup returns CDR1 SGHAT and CDR2 FQNNGV. This CDR3 is built from 12 residues.

As to this clonotype: A much larger clone is a single base away; this may be a read error. The CDR3 is CASSLEGFTEVFF. The CDR3 nucleotides read TGTGCCAGCAGTTTAGAAGGGTTCACTGAAGTTTTCTTT. The chain couples TRBV12-3 or TRBV12-4 to TRBJ1-1, with D unclear. CDR3 length: 13 residues.

This clonotype was picked up a small number of times. The conserved phenylalanine or tryptophan is not found at the CDR3 terminus, so this likely reflects a read error. J is TRBJ1-2 and V is TRBV30, with D possibly matching TRBD1 (5 bases). Per the germline V gene, CDR1 is GTSNPN and CDR2 is SVGIG (reference sequence). The length of the CDR3 is 12 residues. V lost 3 bases, J lost 6 bases, and 11 bases lay in between. CDR3 coding DNA: TGTGCCTGGAGGGGGCGGGGGAATGGCTACACCATC. It yields the protein CAWRGRGNGYTI.

J is TRBJ2-7 and V is TRBV11-3, with D perhaps TRBD1 (5 bases). The CDR3 runs to 14 residues. Germline lookup yields CDR1 SGHNT and CDR2 YENEEA. The CDR3 is CGSSIPGLKYKQYF. CDR3 coding DNA: TGTGGCAGTAGCATCCCAGGGCTTAAGTACAAGCAGTACTTC.

This clonotype has at least ten counts. V gene TRBV20-1 combines with J gene TRBJ2-2, with 8 nucleotides matching TRBD2. This CDR3 contains 15 residues. The J segment lost 4 bases and the V segment lost 4 bases, leaving 8 bases of the junction unmatched. Per the germline V gene, CDR1 is DFQATT and CDR2 is SNEGSKA (reference sequence). The CDR3 here is CSAKTGGAGTGELFF. The CDR3 nucleotides are TGCAGTGCTAAGACGGGGGGGGCGGGCACCGGGGAGCTGTTTTTT.

This clonotype was detected a few times. The CDR3 here is CAIGEASQVSYEQYF. In DNA, the CDR3 is TGTGCTATCGGTGAGGCCTCACAGGTTTCCTACGAGCAGTACTTC. The chain employs TRBV10-3 and TRBJ2-7, with D tentatively TRBD1 (5 bases). This CDR3 is 15 amino acids long. Germline V CDR1 and CDR2: ENHRY, SYGVKD.

This clonotype has just a few counts. The chain combines TRBV5-1 with TRBJ2-5, with 8 bases matching TRBD1. V dropped 0 bases and J dropped 5; count of bases not matched to a gene: 3. CDR3 size: 14 residues. CDR1 SGHRS and CDR2 YFSETQ come from the germline V gene. Here the CDR3 DNA reads TGCGCCAGCAGCTTGGAAGGACAGGGCGAGACCCAGTACTTC. Its protein product is CASSLEGQGETQYF.

On this clonotype itself: A read error is possible here, since a much larger clone lies one base away. V usage is TRBV2 and J usage is TRBJ2-5; tentatively, D is TRBD2 (5 bases). CDR1 and CDR2 from the germline V gene are SNHLY and FYNNEI. This CDR3 spans 13 amino acids. CDR3 in DNA: TGTGCCAGCAGCCTGACTAATCAAGAGACCCATTACTTC. It yields the protein CASSLTNQETHYF. Filled out from reference TRBV2 and TRBJ2-5, the complete variable domain reads EPEVTQTPSHQVTQMGQEVILRCVPISNHLYFYWYRQILGQKVEFLVSFYNNEISEKSEIFDDQFSVERPDGSNFTLKIRSTKLEDSAMYFCASSLTNQETHYFGPGTRLLVL.

Remarks on this clonotype: The final CDR3 position lacks the conserved phenylalanine or tryptophan, pointing to a likely read error. This chain connects TRBV11-1 to TRBJ2-2, with TRBD1 as a possible D gene (7 bases). The CDR3 is 15 residues long. In germline, CDR1 is SGHAT, CDR2 FQDESV (reference sequence). CDR3 DNA: TGTGCCAGCAGCCCAAACCCACAGGGGACCGGGGGGCTGTTTCTT. Amino acids: CASSPNPQGTGGLFL.

The chain links TRBV20-1 to TRBJ2-7, with 10 bases fitting TRBD2. V was clipped by 0 bases and J by 5 bases; unmatched bases: 13. The germline V gene has CDR1 DFQATT and CDR2 SNEGSKA (reference sequence). This CDR3 is built from 17 residues. The CDR3 bases are TGCAGTGCTAGAGATCGAAGGCGAGCGGGAGGGCCCGACGAGCAGTACTTC. This encodes CSARDRRRAGGPDEQYF.